The sequence of this T cell receptor (beta chain) was determined in a study of shared clonotypes between healthy human individuals (TCRdb year 2020). Background on the whole study: A couple of women and three men aged 18 to 49 years were included in the cohort. For each donor, CD4 naive and CD4 memory were each run on three plates, CD8 naive on two plates, and CD8 memory on one plate. To estimate repertoire size and how much clonotypes are shared between individuals, the study performed deep sequencing of blood TCR repertoires from a few healthy adults. Between about 0.85 and 9.5 billion PBMCs per donor were obtained by leukapheresis. Libraries were prepared and TCR repertoires were sequenced by different laboratories using diverse techniques, in order to increase sequencing depth and limit assay-specific biases. Results and caveats for the whole study, not just this receptor: The small number of donors limited the genetic and exposure-history diversity represented. Sampling was limited to blood, and TCR repertoires in tissue likely differ from TCR repertoires in blood. When four donors were compared, the shared fraction of clonotypes was around 5% for naive CD4, over 3% for naive CD8, roughly 2.3% for memory CD4, and about 0.36% for memory CD8. Larger estimated clonotype richness was generally found for naive subsets than for memory subsets. Even with the large sequencing depth, rarefaction of the sorted-subset datasets indicated that sequencing was incomplete. Compared with non-shared clonotypes, the clonotypes found in all four sorted-subset donors had higher generation probabilities. Based on pairwise subsampling, the degree of clonotype sharing among donors was expected to be affected by sequencing depth.

Healthy HIV-negative adults with no recently reported acute infections or vaccinations were included as donors. Only Caucasian adults living in Nashville, Tennessee, USA were represented among the donors. CD4+ T cells were enriched through magnetic negative selection, after which naive cells were positively selected on CD45RA and the remaining negative fraction served as the memory subset. Blood was obtained by leukapheresis, after which PBMCs were separated by Ficoll-Histopaque density gradient centrifugation and cryopreserved in liquid nitrogen vapor phase. Analytical flow cytometry was used to check the purity and quantity of every magnetically sorted T cell population. Genomic DNA was isolated from each sorted fraction and quantified by UV absorbance on a Nanodrop 2000c. Concerning this clone: Its antigen target is currently unknown. Base qualities were left out, and no much larger clone turns up one base away.

Using the deep immunoSEQ assay, multiplex PCR amplified TCR CDR3 regions from genomic DNA. Extracted genomic DNA from each cell subset was spread evenly across all wells of several immunoSEQ 96-well plates, with each plate serving as a replicate. Each replicate PCR for sorted subsets received 200 ng genomic DNA, equal to tens of thousands of T cell genomes. The purified libraries were quantified using a Qubit 3.0 fluorometer, sized with a Bioanalyzer 2100, and then quantified again using the KAPA Library Quantification kit. Every immunoSEQ 96-well plate was sequenced on a separate single-read 150-cycle Illumina NextSeq 550 flow cell. For the original study's pipeline: The immunoSEQ output contained only junctional sequences without quality scores, so filtering could not match that applied to full-length reads. To assign V/J genes and CDR3, sequences were annotated using PyIR, a Python wrapper for IgBLAST v1.9, with IMGT germline references. Reads with weak V/J assignments (E-value above 1e-6), missing CDR3, stop codons, out-of-frame junctions, or ambiguous translated residues were removed. V3J clonotypes were defined by identical inferred V gene, J gene, and CDR3 amino acid sequence. Percentage overlap between repertoires was computed as shared unique clonotypes divided by the size of the smaller repertoire. Three approaches were used to assess repertoire richness: RTK rarefaction, the Chao1 estimator, and Recon v2.1 estimates of unobserved clonotypes. Generation probabilities were computed with OLGA for all TCRbeta clonotypes obtained by the gDNA method from four donors. The immuneACCESS repertoire file appears here via TCRdb, limited to in-frame rearrangements. These files lack a portion of the clones; in checked studies, under half of the deficit traces to unresolved V genes, and the cause of the others is not known. V and J calls plus clone size are reproduced from that table; the DNA served to infer D and trimming. The sample includes roughly 1,500,000 clones, with roughly 98% observed a single time. The top ten clonotypes cover roughly 0.4% of the sample.

CDR1 and CDR2 were assigned from the germline V gene as SQVTM and ANQGSEA. From the cysteine through the phenylalanine, the CDR3 covers 13 amino acids. The retained sequence is limited to the CDR3, 39 bases, with the frame set at the first base. Trimming removed 6 bases from V and 0 bases from J, leaving 11 bases between the germline ends. This TCR derives from a young man in good health. Here the chain combines TRBV29-1 and TRBJ1-1; the D gene cannot be named for sure. Sequences were obtained from naive CD4+ T cells sorted from blood. The meaning of the sample's cell subset or site label: CD45RA+ positively selected. The CDR3 amino acid sequence is: CSVRPRLNTEAFF. The DNA is TGCAGCGTCCGACCGCGGCTGAACACTGAAGCTTTCTTT. The variable domain in full, with residues beyond the CDR3 obtained from the reference TRBV29-1 and TRBJ1-1 genes, is SAVISQKPSRDICQRGTSLTIQCQVDSQVTMMFWYRQQPGQSLTLIATANQGSEATYESGFVIDKFPISRPNLTFSTLTVSNMSPEDSSIYLCSVRPRLNTEAFFGQGTRLTVV.